The source of this T cell receptor (beta chain) is a study of CD8 T cells in Susac syndrome. With random hexamers, reverse transcription was performed on about 0.5 to 1 ug of RNA. The amplification used immunoSEQ multiplex PCR on TCR beta CDR3; it spanned 54 Vbeta and 13 Jbeta. TCRdb fed the immunoSEQ multiplex PCR reads into MiXCR, producing one record per CDR3 protein. The table includes roughly 120,000 distinct CDR3 sequences, roughly 92% detected once. While serving as controls, healthy donors were matched for age and sex. Isolation of CD8+ and CD4+ T cells was performed negatively, whereas enrichment of TEMRA cells was done by FACS. Germline V CDR1 and CDR2: LGHDT, YNNKEL (reference sequence). The CDR3 has 13 residues. V lost 0 bases and J lost 7, with 7 bases in between.

This TCR was recovered from a human donor in good health. V gene TRBV3-1 combines with J gene TRBJ1-5; no reliable D call. Sequenced: CD4+ T cells from PBMCs. CDR3: CASSQEIDQPQHF. CDR3 nucleotides: TGTGCCAGCAGCCAAGAGATTGACCAGCCCCAGCATTTT. The whole variable domain, remainder taken from reference TRBV3-1 and TRBJ1-5, is DTAVSQTPKYLVTQMGNDKSIKCEQNLGHDTMYWYKQDSKKFLKIMFSYNNKELIINETVPNRFSPKSPDKAHLNLHINSLELGDSAVYFCASSQEIDQPQHFGDGTRLSIL.